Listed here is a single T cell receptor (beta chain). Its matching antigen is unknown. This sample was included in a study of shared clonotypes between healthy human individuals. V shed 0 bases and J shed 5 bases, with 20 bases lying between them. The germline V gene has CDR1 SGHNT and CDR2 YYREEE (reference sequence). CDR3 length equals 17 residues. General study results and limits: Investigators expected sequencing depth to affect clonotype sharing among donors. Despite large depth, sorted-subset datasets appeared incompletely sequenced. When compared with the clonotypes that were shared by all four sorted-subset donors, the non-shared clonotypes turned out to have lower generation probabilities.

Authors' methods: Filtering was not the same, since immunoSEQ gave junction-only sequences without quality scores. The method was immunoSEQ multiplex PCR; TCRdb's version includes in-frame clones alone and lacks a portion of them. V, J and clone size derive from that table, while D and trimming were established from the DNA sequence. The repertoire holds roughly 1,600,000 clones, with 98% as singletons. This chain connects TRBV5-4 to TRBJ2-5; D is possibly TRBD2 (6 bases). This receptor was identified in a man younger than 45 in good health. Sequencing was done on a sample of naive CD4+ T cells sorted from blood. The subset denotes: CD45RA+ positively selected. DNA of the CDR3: TGTGCCAGCAGCTTGGAAAACGGAAGGGCAGGGAGGGAGACCCAGTACTTC. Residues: CASSLENGRAGRETQYF.